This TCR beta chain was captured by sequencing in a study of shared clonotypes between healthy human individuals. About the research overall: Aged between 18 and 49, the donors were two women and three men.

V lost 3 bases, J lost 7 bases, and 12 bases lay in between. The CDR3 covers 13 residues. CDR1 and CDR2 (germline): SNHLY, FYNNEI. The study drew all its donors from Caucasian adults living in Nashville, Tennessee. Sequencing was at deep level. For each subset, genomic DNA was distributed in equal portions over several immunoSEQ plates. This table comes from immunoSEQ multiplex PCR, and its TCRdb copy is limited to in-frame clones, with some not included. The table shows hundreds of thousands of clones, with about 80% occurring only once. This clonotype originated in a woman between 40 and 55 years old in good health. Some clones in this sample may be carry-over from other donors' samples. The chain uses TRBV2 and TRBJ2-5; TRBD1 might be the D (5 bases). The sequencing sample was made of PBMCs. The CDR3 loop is CASSDRVLGTQYF. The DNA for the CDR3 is TGTGCCAGCAGTGACAGGGTCCTGGGGACCCAGTACTTC.